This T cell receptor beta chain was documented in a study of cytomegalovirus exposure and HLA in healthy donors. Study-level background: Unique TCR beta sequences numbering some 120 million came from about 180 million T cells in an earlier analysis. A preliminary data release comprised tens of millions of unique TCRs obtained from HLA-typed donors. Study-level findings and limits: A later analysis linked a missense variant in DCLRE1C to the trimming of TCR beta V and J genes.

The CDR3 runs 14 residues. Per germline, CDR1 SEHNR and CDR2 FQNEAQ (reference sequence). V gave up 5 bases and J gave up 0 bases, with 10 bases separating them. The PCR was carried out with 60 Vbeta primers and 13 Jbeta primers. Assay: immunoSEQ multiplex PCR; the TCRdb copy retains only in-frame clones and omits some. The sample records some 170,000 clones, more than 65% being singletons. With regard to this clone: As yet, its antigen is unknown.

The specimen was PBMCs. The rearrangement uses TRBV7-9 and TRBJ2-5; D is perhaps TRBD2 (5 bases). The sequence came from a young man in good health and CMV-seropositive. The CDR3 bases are TGTGCCAGCAGCCCCCGGGAAAACCAAGAGACCCAGTACTTC. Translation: CASSPRENQETQYF. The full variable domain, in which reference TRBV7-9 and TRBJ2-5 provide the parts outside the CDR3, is DTGVSQNPRHKITKRGQNVTFRCDPISEHNRLYWYRQTLGQGPEFLTYFQNEAQLEKSRLLSDRFSAERPKGSFSTLEIQRTEQGDSAMYLCASSPRENQETQYFGPGTRLLVL.